This is a list of T cell receptor beta chains from one sample in a study of OX40 agonist ivuxolimab in advanced cancers. The assay was immunoSEQ multiplex PCR, and TCRdb's table has in-frame clones only and misses some. The sample lists some 31,000 clones, around four fifths seen once, with approximately 20% in the top ten. Sequencing used CD4+ or CD8+ T cells sorted from blood, obtained in a trial of the OX40 agonist ivuxolimab. Receptors originate from an adult with an advanced solid tumor such as melanoma, head and neck, liver or kidney cancer. Each CDR3 is given with its conserved first and last residue. The D gene is left open where the match is weak. Clone size appears in some rows only: once, few, many, or a class for an expanded clone.

>TRBV29-1|TRBJ2-3|NA|12|NA
TGCAGCGTTGACGGGGGCACAGATACGCAGTATTTT
CSVDGGTDTQYF
>TRBV5-6|TRBJ1-1|TRBD1|15|NA
TGTGCCAGCAGCACGTGGGACAGGGACTTAGCTGAAGCTTTCTTT
CASSTWDRDLAEAFF
>TRBV19|TRBJ1-4|TRBD1|13|NA
TGTGCCAGCACGGGACAGACGGGTGAAAAACTGTTTTTT
CASTGQTGEKLFF
>TRBV6-1|TRBJ1-6|NA|14|NA
TGTGCCAGCAGTGAAGCTTTCAGGGTCAAGGCCCTCCACTTT
CASSEAFRVKALHF
>TRBV18|TRBJ1-2|TRBD1|16|NA
TGTGCCAGCTCACCACCGGGGACAGGTCAGTTCGTGGGCTACACCTTC
CASSPPGTGQFVGYTF
>TRBV5-4|TRBJ1-2|NA|14|NA
TGTGCCAGCAGCTTGGGACAGGTAGTAGATGGCTACACCTTC
CASSLGQVVDGYTF
>TRBV10-2|TRBJ1-1|NA|12|NA
TGCGCCAGCAGTGGGGGGATTTCTGAAGCTTTCTTT
CASSGGISEAFF
>TRBV2|TRBJ1-2|TRBD1|13|NA
TGTGCCAGCAGTGTGACAGGGGGCTATGGCTACACCTTC
CASSVTGGYGYTF
>TRBV6-1|TRBJ1-2|NA|15|few
TGTGCCAGCAGTGATACAGGGCTCCGGGGCTATGGCTACACCTTC
CASSDTGLRGYGYTF
>TRBV7-3|TRBJ2-7|TRBD1|13|NA
TGTGCCAGCAGCTTCGGACAGGGCTACGAGCAGTACTTC
CASSFGQGYEQYF
>TRBV11-2|TRBJ2-4|NA|15|NA
TGTGCCAGCAGCGAACAACCTCTAGCCAAAAACATTCAGTACTTC
CASSEQPLAKNIQYF
>TRBV28|TRBJ2-1|NA|13|NA
TGTGCCAGCAGTTTAAGAGGGAGGAATGAGCAGTTCTTC
CASSLRGRNEQFF
>TRBV6-5|TRBJ1-1|TRBD1|15|NA
TGTGCCAGCAGTTACTCTAGACAGGGGGGCACTGAAGCTTTCTTT
CASSYSRQGGTEAFF
>TRBV5-1|TRBJ1-6|NA|17|NA
TGCGCCAGCAGCTTGGCCGGTCTCTCCGGAGCCAATTCACCCCTCCATTTT
CASSLAGLSGANSPLHF
>TRBV30|TRBJ1-3|NA|16|NA
TGTGCCTGGGACCCAAGCAGGGGAGGCTCTGGAAACACCATATATTTT
CAWDPSRGGSGNTIYF
>TRBV7-2|TRBJ2-1|TRBD2|16|NA
TGTGCCAGCAGCTCGTCCGGGACTAGCGTTCACTATGAGCAGTTCTTC
CASSSSGTSVHYEQFF
>TRBV5-4|TRBJ2-5|NA|13|NA
TGTGCCAGCAGCACCGGACAGCAAGAGACCCAGTACTTC
CASSTGQQETQYF
>TRBV19|TRBJ1-3|NA|16|NA
TGTGCCAGTAGCCCAGGGTGGGCCTACTCTGGAAACACCATATATTTT
CASSPGWAYSGNTIYF
>TRBV5-8|TRBJ2-7|TRBD1|12|NA
TGTGCCAGCAGCTTGGGGACAGGAGGCGAGTACTTC
CASSLGTGGEYF
>TRBV5-8|TRBJ2-2|NA|16|NA
TGTGCCAGCAGCTTGGGTCAGGGGCCTAACACCGGGGAGCTGTTTTTT
CASSLGQGPNTGELFF
>TRBV7-2|TRBJ2-7|NA|14|NA
TGTGCCAGCAGCTTACAGGTAATCTCCTACGAGCAGTACTTC
CASSLQVISYEQYF
>TRBV19|TRBJ1-4|TRBD1|15|NA
TGTGCCAGTAACGTCTTGGGACAGAGTAATGAAAAACTGTTTTTT
CASNVLGQSNEKLFF
>TRBV9|TRBJ2-7|NA|14|NA
TGTGCCAGCAGCGCAGGAGGGACATGGGGCGAGCAGTACTTC
CASSAGGTWGEQYF
>TRBV29-1|TRBJ2-7|TRBD2|13|NA
TGCAGCGGTGCCGGGGGGGGCGGCTACGAGCAGTACTTC
CSGAGGGGYEQYF
>TRBV7-9|TRBJ2-3|NA|16|NA
TGTGCCAGCAGCTTAGTGGCGGGGCCCAGCACAGATACGCAGTATTTT
CASSLVAGPSTDTQYF
>TRBV5-1|TRBJ1-6|NA|14|NA
TGCGCCAGCAGCTTGGCCGGCGGGGCATCACCCCTCCACTTT
CASSLAGGASPLHF
>TRBV28|TRBJ2-1|NA|15|NA
TGTGCCAGCAGTGAGACAGGAAGCTCCTACAATGAGCAGTTCTTC
CASSETGSSYNEQFF
>TRBV7-9|TRBJ2-5|NA|14|NA
TGTGCCAGCAGCTCACTTGCCCAGGCAGAGACCCAGTACTTC
CASSSLAQAETQYF
>TRBV7-2|TRBJ2-7|NA|14|NA
TGTGCCAGCAGCTTAGGGGCCAAGGTCAACGAGCAGTACTTC
CASSLGAKVNEQYF
>TRBV5-1|TRBJ1-4|NA|15|NA
TGCGCCAGCAGCTTGGGGGCAGCAACTAATGAAAAACTGTTTTTT
CASSLGAATNEKLFF
>TRBV18|TRBJ1-2|TRBD1|17|NA
TGTGCCAGCTCACCAAATTCGAGGGGACAGGATAACTATGGCTACACCTTC
CASSPNSRGQDNYGYTF
>TRBV5-1|TRBJ1-1|NA|14|NA
TGCGCCAGCAGCGCACAGGGCACAGACACTGAAGCTTTCTTT
CASSAQGTDTEAFF
>TRBV7-2|TRBJ2-7|NA|15|NA
TGTGCCAGCAGCTTAGTTGCTGGACCCAACTACGAGCAGTACTTC
CASSLVAGPNYEQYF
>TRBV7-2|TRBJ2-2|NA|13|NA
TGTGCCAGCAGCTTAGCGCGGGCGGGGGAGCTGTTTTTT
CASSLARAGELFF
>TRBV6-1|TRBJ1-5|NA|15|NA
TGTGCCAGCAGTCCCCTCCGCGGAAGCAATCAGCCCCAGCATTTT
CASSPLRGSNQPQHF
>TRBV2|TRBJ2-7|NA|12|NA
TGTGCCAACCTGGGACTGAAGAACGAGCAGTACTTC
CANLGLKNEQYF
>TRBV30|TRBJ2-1|NA|14|NA
TGTGCCTGGGAGGTTGGCAGAACCTACAATGAGCAGTTCTTC
CAWEVGRTYNEQFF
>TRBV12-5|TRBJ2-2|TRBD1|18|NA
TGTGCTAGTGGTTTGGGGACCGGGACAGGGACAAACACCGGGGAGCTGTTTTTT
CASGLGTGTGTNTGELFF
>TRBV5-1|TRBJ2-1|NA|15|NA
TGCGCCAGCAGCTTGGAGCAGGGCCGCTACAATGAGCAGTTCTTC
CASSLEQGRYNEQFF
>TRBV6-1|TRBJ2-3|TRBD2|17|once
TGTGCCAGCAGTGAATCTCCTAGCGGGGGGGCCATGGATACGCAGTATTTT
CASSESPSGGAMDTQYF
>TRBV5-6|TRBJ2-3|NA|14|NA
TGTGCCAGCGTGTCTCTAGGGGGCACAGATACGCAGTATTTT
CASVSLGGTDTQYF
>TRBV27|TRBJ1-1|NA|12|once
TGTGCCAGACTGACAACAAACACTGAAGCTTTCTTT
CARLTTNTEAFF
>TRBV11-2|TRBJ2-4|TRBD1|18|NA
TGTGCCAGCAGCCCCCTGGGACAGGGAGTTATAGCCAAAAACATTCAGTACTTC
CASSPLGQGVIAKNIQYF
>TRBV19|TRBJ1-5|TRBD1|15|NA
TGTGCCAGTAGACCGGGACAGGGTAGCAATCAGCCCCAGCATTTT
CASRPGQGSNQPQHF
>TRBV5-5|TRBJ2-2|NA|15|once
TGTGCCAGCAGCTGGGAGATTTCGAACACCGGGGAGCTGTTTTTT
CASSWEISNTGELFF
>TRBV28|TRBJ2-7|TRBD1|15|NA
TGTGCCAGCAGCCCGGCCGGGACAGGGGCCTACGAGCAGTACTTC
CASSPAGTGAYEQYF
>TRBV6-5|TRBJ1-6|NA|13|NA
TGTGCCAGCAGTTACTTGCAAGACGGGACCCGCCACTTT
CASSYLQDGTRHF
>TRBV6-4|TRBJ2-6|NA|14|NA
TGTGCCAGCAGTCCGGAGGCTGGGGCCAACGTCCTGACTTTC
CASSPEAGANVLTF